This is a list of T cell receptor beta chains from one sample in a study of blood T cell repertoires in COVID-19. Assay: immunoSEQ multiplex PCR; the TCRdb copy retains only in-frame clones and omits some. The repertoire holds about 160,000 clones, with 70% to 90% as singletons. Material: peripheral blood. These receptors all stem from a man in his 70s with acute or convalescent COVID-19. Each CDR3 is given without its conserved first and last residue. Each record gives: J gene, V gene, CDR3 protein.

>TRBJ2-7|TRBV13
ASSLGGGGSYEQY
>TRBJ1-2|TRBV21-1
ASSKAPGQGALGHYGYT
>TRBJ2-5|TRBV5-1
ASSLDGTGEETQY
>TRBJ2-5|TRBV12-3/TRBV12-4
ASRPPGEETQY
>TRBJ2-2|TRBV18
ASSPLRSSPSGELF
>TRBJ2-7|TRBV6-2/TRBV6-3
ASSSLREQY
>TRBJ2-5|TRBV5-1
ASSLDGGSQQETQY
>TRBJ2-2|TRBV11-1
ASSLDRVNTGELF
>TRBJ2-3|TRBV6-6
ASSRRLAGAADTQY
>TRBJ1-5|TRBV19
ASSQVWRGAGNQPQH
>TRBJ1-4|TRBV6-2/TRBV6-3
ASSPGTAADTNEKLF
>TRBJ1-2|TRBV6-6
ASSWTGAGGYT